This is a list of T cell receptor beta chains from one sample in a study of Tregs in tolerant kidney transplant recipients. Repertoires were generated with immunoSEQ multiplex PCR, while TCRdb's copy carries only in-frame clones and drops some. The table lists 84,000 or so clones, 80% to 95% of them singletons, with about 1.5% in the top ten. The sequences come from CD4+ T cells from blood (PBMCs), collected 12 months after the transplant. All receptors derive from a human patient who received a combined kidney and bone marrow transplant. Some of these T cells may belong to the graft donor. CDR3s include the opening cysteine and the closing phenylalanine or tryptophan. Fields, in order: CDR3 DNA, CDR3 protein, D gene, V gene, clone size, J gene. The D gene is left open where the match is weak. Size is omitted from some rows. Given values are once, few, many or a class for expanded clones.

TGTGCCAGCAGTTTGGTTCCGCCGACAGGGGGCAATGAGCAGTTCTTC,CASSLVPPTGGNEQFF,TRBD1,TRBV28,.,TRBJ2-1
TGCGCCAGCAGGCTACAGGGAAGAGGCACAGATACGCAGTATTTT,CASRLQGRGTDTQYF,.,TRBV4-1,once,TRBJ2-3
TGTGCCAGCAGCTCCAGAAAAGAGACCCAGTACTTC,CASSSRKETQYF,.,TRBV7-2,.,TRBJ2-5
TGTGCGACCCGACAGGGGATGAACACCGGGGAGCTGTTTTTT,CATRQGMNTGELFF,TRBD1,TRBV27,.,TRBJ2-2
TGCGCCAGCAGCGTGCTACTAGCGTCTAGCACAGATACGCAGTATTTT,CASSVLLASSTDTQYF,TRBD2,TRBV5-1,.,TRBJ2-3
TGCGCCAGCAGCCGCGGACTAGCGGGGGGCCCGACCACCGGGGAGCTGTTTTTT,CASSRGLAGGPTTGELFF,TRBD2,TRBV4-3,.,TRBJ2-2
TGCGCCAGCAGCCAAGAAGCGGCAGGAGGGTGGGCCGGGGGGCTGTTTTTT,CASSQEAAGGWAGGLFF,.,TRBV4-1,.,TRBJ2-2
TGTGCCAGCAGACTTTTGAGGAACGGGGAGCTGTTTTTT,CASRLLRNGELFF,.,TRBV7-3,.,TRBJ2-2
TGCGCCAGCAGCTTCGGACTAGCGGGAGGTGAGAACAATGAGCAGTTCTTC,CASSFGLAGGENNEQFF,TRBD2,TRBV5-1,.,TRBJ2-1
TGTGCCAGCTCACCACTGGGACACTCCTACGAGCAGTACTTC,CASSPLGHSYEQYF,.,TRBV18,.,TRBJ2-7
TGTGCCTTGACAAAGGGGGATAATCAGCCCCAGCATTTT,CALTKGDNQPQHF,.,TRBV2,.,TRBJ1-5
TGCGCCAGCAGTCAAGGGGGAGGGTACGAGCAGTACTTC,CASSQGGGYEQYF,TRBD2,TRBV23-1,.,TRBJ2-7
TGTGCCAGCAGCCCCCAAGCTCGGCAGGGTACCGGGGAGCTGTTTTTT,CASSPQARQGTGELFF,.,TRBV7-2,few,TRBJ2-2
TGTGCCAGTGGACAGGGGGCGCGGGGCTACACCTTC,CASGQGARGYTF,TRBD1,TRBV7-9,few,TRBJ1-2
TGTGCCAGCAGCTTAAATTCCGCGGGGGTAGAGGAAAAACTGTTTTTT,CASSLNSAGVEEKLFF,.,TRBV7-2,.,TRBJ1-4
TGCAGCGTTGAACAGGGTCAGAACACTGAAGCTTTCTTT,CSVEQGQNTEAFF,.,TRBV29-1,.,TRBJ1-1
TGTGCCAGCAGTCCCTCGATAGGGGGAAAACTGTTTTTT,CASSPSIGGKLFF,.,TRBV28,.,TRBJ1-4
TGTGCCAGCAGCCCCAGACAGGTGGTAGAAGCTTTCTTT,CASSPRQVVEAFF,.,TRBV7-2,once,TRBJ1-1
TGCGCCAGCAGCCAAAAAGGACAGGCAGTCAATCAGCCCCAGCATTTT,CASSQKGQAVNQPQHF,TRBD1,TRBV4-1,.,TRBJ1-5
TGTGCCATCTGCCCGGGACAGGCGAACACCGGGGAGCTGTTTTTT,CAICPGQANTGELFF,TRBD1,TRBV10-3,.,TRBJ2-2
TGCGCCAGCAGCTTTGAGCCCTACAATGAGCAGTTCTTC,CASSFEPYNEQFF,.,TRBV5-1,.,TRBJ2-1
TGCGCCAGCAGCTTGACAGGGGGTAACACCGGGGAGCTGTTTTTT,CASSLTGGNTGELFF,TRBD1,TRBV5-1,.,TRBJ2-2
TGTGCCTGGAGTGTTGGGGGACTAGGAAACACCATATATTTT,CAWSVGGLGNTIYF,.,TRBV30,.,TRBJ1-3
TGTGCCAGTAGTAGGAATCACTGGGGCTCCAACTACGAGCAGTACTTC,CASSRNHWGSNYEQYF,.,TRBV19,.,TRBJ2-7
TGTGCCAGCAGCTTGGATACGAGTTACACTGAAGCTTTCTTT,CASSLDTSYTEAFF,.,TRBV5-8,once,TRBJ1-1
TGCAGTGCTAGCATCAGTTATGGCTACACCTTC,CSASISYGYTF,.,TRBV20-1,.,TRBJ1-2
TGTGCCAGCAGCCAAGATGGCGGGAACACTGAAGCTTTCTTT,CASSQDGGNTEAFF,.,TRBV4-2,.,TRBJ1-1
TGTGCCAGTAGTATAAGCGGCTGGTCGGGGGACGAGCAGTACTTC,CASSISGWSGDEQYF,.,TRBV19,once,TRBJ2-7
TGTGCCAGCAGTCTAAGGATGGCGGGACCCAGCTCCTACAATGAGCAGTTCTTC,CASSLRMAGPSSYNEQFF,.,TRBV27,once,TRBJ2-1
TGCGCCAGCAGCCAAGTGCTGGCTAGCGGGCAGGTTCACTACGAGCAGTACTTC,CASSQVLASGQVHYEQYF,TRBD2,TRBV4-1,.,TRBJ2-7
TGTGCCAGCAGTGACCAGACAGCAATATCTGGAAACACCATATATTTT,CASSDQTAISGNTIYF,.,TRBV6-1,.,TRBJ1-3
TGTGCCAGCAGCTTAGCACTTTCCTACGAGCAGTACTTC,CASSLALSYEQYF,.,TRBV7-6,.,TRBJ2-7
TGTGCCAGCAGTTCTCCGGGACAGGGAGAGGAAAAACTGTTTTTT,CASSSPGQGEEKLFF,TRBD1,TRBV5-4,.,TRBJ1-4
TGTGCCAGCAGTTCGACAGGGGAAGGAAATACGCAGTATTTT,CASSSTGEGNTQYF,TRBD1,TRBV11-3,.,TRBJ2-3
TGTGCCAGCAGCCTAGGACTAGCGGGATGGAAAGAGACCCAGTACTTC,CASSLGLAGWKETQYF,TRBD2,TRBV5-8,.,TRBJ2-5
TGCGCCAGCAGCCAAGCTTTAATCCTAGCGGGGACCGGGGAGCTGTTTTTT,CASSQALILAGTGELFF,TRBD2,TRBV4-1,.,TRBJ2-2
TGTGCCAGCAGCTACTTACAAGGGGGCTATGGCTACACCTTC,CASSYLQGGYGYTF,.,TRBV5-4,.,TRBJ1-2
TGCGCCAGCCACTGGGACAGGAGGACTGAAGCTTTCTTT,CASHWDRRTEAFF,TRBD1,TRBV23-1,.,TRBJ1-1
TGCGCCAGCAGCTTGGAAGTGGCGGATGAAAAACTGTTTTTT,CASSLEVADEKLFF,.,TRBV5-1,.,TRBJ1-4
TGTGCCAGCAGCCAAAACAGGGCCTCCTATGGCTACACCTTC,CASSQNRASYGYTF,.,TRBV5-8,.,TRBJ1-2
TGTGCCAGCAGTTTAACGGGGGGGCATATCGGGGAGCTGTTTTTT,CASSLTGGHIGELFF,TRBD2,TRBV27,.,TRBJ2-2
TGTGCCAGCAGCTACACGTGGGGGAGGACAGATACGCAGTATTTT,CASSYTWGRTDTQYF,.,TRBV27,.,TRBJ2-3
TGTGCCACCGCTGATCACAGTCCAGGAGGGGAGCAGTACTTC,CATADHSPGGEQYF,.,TRBV15,.,TRBJ2-7
TGTGCCAGCAGTTACGGCGACAGGGCGGCCGGGGAGCTGTTTTTT,CASSYGDRAAGELFF,TRBD1,TRBV6-6,.,TRBJ2-2
TGTGCCATCAGTGATGGGGGACAGGCGAACACTGAAGCTTTCTTT,CAISDGGQANTEAFF,TRBD1,TRBV10-3,.,TRBJ1-1
TGCGCCAGCAGCCAAGATATAGCGTTGGAGACCCAGTACTTC,CASSQDIALETQYF,.,TRBV4-3,.,TRBJ2-5
TGCGCCAGCAGCTTCGGGACTAGCGGGGCTCGCACAGATACGCAGTATTTT,CASSFGTSGARTDTQYF,TRBD2,TRBV5-1,.,TRBJ2-3
TGCGCCAGCAGCTTGGTACCCCTTGGACAGGGAGGGACAGATACGCAGTATTTT,CASSLVPLGQGGTDTQYF,.,TRBV5-1,.,TRBJ2-3
TGTGCCAGCAGCCCGTCCGACAGGGGCTCCTACAATGAGCAGTTCTTC,CASSPSDRGSYNEQFF,TRBD1,TRBV7-9,.,TRBJ2-1
TGTGCCTGGAGTCGTCCCGGGACAGGTTCGAACACTGAAGCTTTCTTT,CAWSRPGTGSNTEAFF,TRBD1,TRBV30,.,TRBJ1-1
TGTGCCAGCAGCTTGGGACTAGCGGGAGCCGATGAGCAGTTCTTC,CASSLGLAGADEQFF,TRBD2,TRBV5-6,few,TRBJ2-1